The 24 T cell receptor beta chains below come from one sample, sequenced in a study of blood T cell repertoires in COVID-19. Only in-frame clones appear in the TCRdb table, and some are missing; sequencing was by immunoSEQ multiplex PCR. The sample shows under 45,000 clones, 80% of them seen only once. The sample consisted of peripheral blood. Receptors originate from a man older than 75 with acute or convalescent COVID-19.

The rearrangement uses TRBV10-3 and TRBJ1-2, with 9 bases identical to TRBD1. CDR1 and CDR2 from the germline V gene are ENHRY and SYGVKD. Trimming at V came to 4 bases and at J to 6 bases, leaving 12 bases not matched to a gene. The CDR3 contains 16 residues. The CDR3 bases are TGTGCCATCAGTGGCCAAGTGACGGGACAGGGTGATGGCTACACCTTC. As protein: CAISGQVTGQGDGYTF.

Sample share makes this clone medium-sized (0.01 to 0.1%). This sequence joins TRBV4-2 and TRBJ1-1; no definite D call. The V and J ends lost 0 bases and 1 base respectively, with 12 bases between them. Germline lookup yields CDR1 LGHNA and CDR2 YNFKEQ. This CDR3 has 16 residues. Here the CDR3 reads CASSQDLLRGNTEAFF. Written as DNA, the CDR3 is TGTGCCAGCAGCCAAGATCTTCTCCGGGGGAACACTGAAGCTTTCTTT.

This clone was picked up one time. The V and J genes are TRBV14 and TRBJ2-3; 10 bases are shared with TRBD1. After removal of 0 bases from V and 4 bases from J, the junction contained 4 bases not matched to a gene. The germline CDR1 and CDR2 sequences are SGHDN and FVKESK. There are 16 residues in the CDR3. The CDR3 here is CASSQERTGGSDTQYF. CDR3 sequence (DNA): TGTGCCAGCAGCCAAGAACGGACAGGGGGATCAGATACGCAGTATTTT. Looking up the rest from reference TRBV14 and TRBJ2-3 gives the full variable domain: EAGVTQFPSHSVIEKGQTVTLRCDPISGHDNLYWYRRVMGKEIKFLLHFVKESKQDESGMPNNRFLAERTGGTYSTLKVQPAELEDSGVYFCASSQERTGGSDTQYFGPGTRLTVL.

This chain links TRBV11-3 with TRBJ2-1; D not resolved. The V end was cut by 3 bases, the J end by 5 bases, with 11 bases between. Germline loops: CDR1 SGHNT, CDR2 YENEEA. The CDR3 spans 14 residues. The CDR3 loop reads CASSFGPGNNEQFF. CDR3 nucleotide sequence: TGTGCCAGCAGCTTTGGTCCCGGTAACAATGAGCAGTTCTTC.

This clone was seen once. The chain couples TRBV11-2 to TRBJ2-7; perhaps TRBD1 as D (5 bases). The length of the CDR3 is 15 residues. V lost 1 base to trimming and J lost 2 bases, with 12 bases between them. Germline values: CDR1 SGHAT, CDR2 FQNNGV. The CDR3 nucleotides are TGTGCCAGCAGCTTAGGGGCAGGGCGGCCCTACGAGCAGTACTTC. Translation: CASSLGAGRPYEQYF.

The chain links TRBV28 to TRBJ1-5; 7 positions match TRBD1. Germline lookup yields CDR1 MDHEN and CDR2 SYDVKM. With 4 bases clipped from V and 4 bases from J, the junction kept 7 bases outside the gene matches. The length of the CDR3 is 15 residues. CDR3 nucleotide sequence: TGTGCCAGCAGTTACCGACAGGGCCAAAATCAGCCCCAGCATTTT. Its protein product is CASSYRQGQNQPQHF.

The J gene is TRBJ2-7, the V gene TRBV6-5; D ambiguous. This CDR3 is 13 amino acids long. V lost 6 bases and J lost 5, with 14 bases in between. Germline loops: CDR1 MNHEY, CDR2 SVGAGI. In nucleotides, the CDR3 is TGTGCCAGCAGGCCGACACTGGTCCACGAGCAGTACTTC. Its protein product is CASRPTLVHEQYF.

The chain combines TRBV3-1 (or the pseudogene TRBV3-2) with TRBJ1-1; no definite D call. The CDR3 covers 15 residues. CDR1 and CDR2 (germline): LGHDT, YNNKEL (reference sequence). V was shortened by 3 bases and J by 1 base, with 12 bases between the two germline ends. CDR3 coding DNA: TGTGCCAGCAGCCATGAGGTCGGGAAGAACACTGAAGCTTTCTTT. It translates to CASSHEVGKNTEAFF.

V usage is TRBV6-5 and J usage is TRBJ1-1; possibly TRBD1 for D (6 bases). Germline V lookup: CDR1 MNHEY, CDR2 SVGAGI. Between the trimmed V and J ends, which lost 2 bases and 7 bases, there was a span of 11 bases. This CDR3 is built from 13 residues. The CDR3 sequence is CASSYGIQGEAFF. CDR3 bases: TGTGCCAGCAGTTACGGAATACAGGGTGAAGCTTTCTTT.

The V call is TRBV4-1, the J call TRBJ2-5; 13 nucleotides agree with TRBD2. V was clipped by 0 bases and J by 2 bases; unmatched bases: 9. The CDR3 has 19 residues. CDR1 and CDR2 from the germline V gene are MGHRA and YSYEKL. Here the CDR3 DNA reads TGCGCCAGCAGCCAAGATTGGACTAGCGGGGGCTTCCCTCAAGAGACCCAGTACTTC. It specifies CASSQDWTSGGFPQETQYF.

The rearrangement links TRBV7-3 to TRBJ1-6; D remains ambiguous. CDR3 size: 14 residues. The V and J ends lost 1 base and 3 bases respectively, with 4 bases between them. Germline CDR1 reads SGHTA; CDR2 reads FQGTGA. The CDR3 loop reads CASSLNLYNSPLHF. In nucleotides, the CDR3 is TGTGCCAGCAGCTTAAATCTCTATAATTCACCCCTCCACTTT. Full variable domain (rest looked up from reference TRBV7-3 and TRBJ1-6): GAGVSQTPSNKVTEKGKYVELRCDPISGHTALYWYRQSLGQGPEFLIYFQGTGAADDSGLPNDRFFAVRPEGSVSTLKIQRTERGDSAVYLCASSLNLYNSPLHFGNGTRLTVT.

This clone was picked up a small number of times. V is TRBV12-5 and J is TRBJ2-1; TRBD2 might be the D (6 bases). The CDR3 consists of 12 residues. Trimming shortened V by 6 bases and J by 10 bases, and 13 bases separated the two germline ends. The germline V gene encodes CDR1 LGHNT and CDR2 FRNRAP. Here the CDR3 DNA reads TGTGCTAGTGGGCAAGGGACTCTGGAGCAGTTCTTC. Its translation: CASGQGTLEQFF.

The chain employs TRBV29-1 and TRBJ2-3, with TRBD2 identical over 10 bases. The CDR3 loop spans 14 amino acids. The germline CDR1 and CDR2 sequences are SQVTM and ANQGSEA. J gave up 3 bases and V 2 bases, and 2 bases lay outside the gene matches. The CDR3 protein is CSVEPSGRTDTQYF. The CDR3 DNA is TGCAGCGTTGAACCTAGCGGGAGAACAGATACGCAGTATTTT.

In its sample, this clone is medium-sized. The chain is built from TRBV3-1 (or the pseudogene TRBV3-2) and TRBJ1-1; maybe TRBD1 (6 bases). This CDR3 comprises 14 residues. The germline V gene has CDR1 LGHDT and CDR2 YNNKEL (reference sequence). V dropped 4 bases and J dropped 5 bases, with 14 bases sitting between them. This chain's CDR3 is CASSPQGYWTEAFF. DNA of the CDR3: TGTGCCAGCAGCCCTCAGGGGTATTGGACTGAAGCTTTCTTT.

The chain joins TRBV7-2 to TRBJ2-7; D remains unclear. In germline, CDR1 is SGHTA, CDR2 FQGNSA. Trimming shortened V by 1 base and J by 4 bases, and 8 bases separated the two germline ends. The CDR3 has 13 residues. Written as DNA, the CDR3 is TGTGCCAGCAGCTTAGTCGTCCAGTACGAGCAGTACTTC. It translates to CASSLVVQYEQYF.

V and J are TRBV7-2 and TRBJ1-2; TRBD1 aligns across 9 bases. The CDR3 extends over 14 amino acids. Per germline, CDR1 SGHTA and CDR2 FQGNSA. The trim removed 2 bases at V and 7 bases at J, leaving 5 bases unmatched. CDR3 amino acids: CASSLLGDRAGYTF. The CDR3 coding sequence is TGTGCCAGCAGCTTACTCGGGGACAGGGCTGGCTACACCTTC.

This chain's CDR3 is CASSWGDGVFDNEQFF. The CDR3 DNA is TGTGCCAGCAGCTGGGGGGACGGGGTTTTTGACAATGAGCAGTTCTTC. The chain uses TRBV11-2 and TRBJ2-1; tentatively, D is TRBD2 (6 bases). This CDR3 spans 16 amino acids. Germline lookup yields CDR1 SGHAT and CDR2 FQNNGV. Trimming took off 4 bases at V and 5 bases at J, with 18 bases between the two ends.

This clone appeared once. The chain uses TRBV7-8 and TRBJ2-5, with D perhaps matching TRBD1 (6 bases). V shed 5 bases and J shed 0 bases, with 13 bases lying between them. CDR1 and CDR2 (germline): SGHVS, FQNEAQ. The CDR3 covers 15 residues. The DNA of the CDR3 is TGTGCCAGCAGCGCAGTGGGGGCCCACCAAGAGACCCAGTACTTC. Protein product: CASSAVGAHQETQYF.

V is TRBV28 and J is TRBJ2-3, with D hard to call. Germline V CDR1 and CDR2: MDHEN, SYDVKM. This CDR3 has 11 amino acids. V gave up 7 bases and J gave up 5 bases, with 7 bases separating them. CDR3 sequence reads: CASTRLDTQYF. CDR3 sequence (DNA): TGTGCCAGCACGCGGTTAGATACGCAGTATTTT.

This chain joins TRBV7-8 and TRBJ2-1, with a possible D match to TRBD2 (5 bases). Trimming took 5 bases from V and 10 from J, leaving 12 bases between them. Germline V lookup: CDR1 SGHVS, CDR2 FQNEAQ. The CDR3 runs to 12 residues. The CDR3 DNA reads as TGTGCCAGCAGCCCCTACGGCGGGGAGCAGTTCTTC. Protein sequence: CASSPYGGEQFF.

The V and J genes are TRBV6-2 or TRBV6-3 and TRBJ2-7; 7 nucleotides line up with TRBD1. Looked up from germline, CDR1 is MNHEY and CDR2 is SVGEGT. Trimming cost V 4 bases and J 0 bases; bases outside gene matches: 3. The CDR3 is 14 amino acids. This chain's CDR3 is CASSWGTASYEQYF. DNA for the CDR3: TGTGCCAGCAGTTGGGGGACAGCCTCCTACGAGCAGTACTTC.

The chain combines TRBV23-1 with TRBJ1-1, with D perhaps matching TRBD1 (6 bases). TRBV23-1 is an ORF, and what it does is uncertain. This CDR3 region has 19 residues. V shed 4 bases and J shed 8 bases, with 32 bases lying between them. CDR3 amino acids: CASSPLGQVSCYAPAEAFF. Here the CDR3 DNA reads TGCGCCAGCAGTCCACTGGGACAAGTATCGTGTTACGCCCCAGCGGAAGCTTTCTTT.

The CDR3 bases are TGTGCCAGCCAGCGGGACTTCTCCTACGAGCAGTACTTC. It translates to CASQRDFSYEQYF. The chain recombines TRBV6-5 with TRBJ2-7; 7 bases fit TRBD2. The ends lost 8 bases at V and 0 bases at J; junction bases unmatched: 4. Germline CDR1 reads MNHEY; CDR2 reads SVGAGI. This CDR3 spans 13 amino acids.

The J gene is TRBJ2-3, the V gene TRBV13; 9 positions agree with TRBD2. Unmatched junction bases numbered 13, after V lost 4 bases and J lost 5 bases. Per the germline V gene, CDR1 is PRHDT and CDR2 is FYEKMQ (reference sequence). The CDR3 totals 17 residues. The CDR3 spells CASSSLAGAHSGDTQYF. The CDR3 DNA reads as TGTGCCAGCAGCTCATTAGCGGGAGCCCATAGCGGAGATACGCAGTATTTT. Full variable domain (outside the CDR3, taken from reference TRBV13 and TRBJ2-3): AAGVIQSPRHLIKEKRETATLKCYPIPRHDTVYWYQQGPGQDPQFLISFYEKMQSDKGSIPDRFSAQQFSDYHSELNMSSLELGDSALYFCASSSLAGAHSGDTQYFGPGTRLTVL.